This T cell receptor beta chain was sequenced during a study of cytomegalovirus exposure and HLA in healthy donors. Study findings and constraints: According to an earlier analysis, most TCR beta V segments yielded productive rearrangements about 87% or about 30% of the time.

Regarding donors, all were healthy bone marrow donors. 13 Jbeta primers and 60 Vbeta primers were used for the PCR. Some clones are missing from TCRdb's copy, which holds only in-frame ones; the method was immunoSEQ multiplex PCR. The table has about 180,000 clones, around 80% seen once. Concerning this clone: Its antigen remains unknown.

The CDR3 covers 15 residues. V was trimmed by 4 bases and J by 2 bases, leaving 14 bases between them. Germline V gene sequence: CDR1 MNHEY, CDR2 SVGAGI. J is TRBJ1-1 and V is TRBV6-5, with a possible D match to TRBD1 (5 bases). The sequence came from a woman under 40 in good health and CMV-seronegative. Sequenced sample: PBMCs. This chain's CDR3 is CASSSPRQRNTEAFF. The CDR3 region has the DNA TGTGCCAGCAGTTCGCCCAGACAGAGAAACACTGAAGCTTTCTTT.